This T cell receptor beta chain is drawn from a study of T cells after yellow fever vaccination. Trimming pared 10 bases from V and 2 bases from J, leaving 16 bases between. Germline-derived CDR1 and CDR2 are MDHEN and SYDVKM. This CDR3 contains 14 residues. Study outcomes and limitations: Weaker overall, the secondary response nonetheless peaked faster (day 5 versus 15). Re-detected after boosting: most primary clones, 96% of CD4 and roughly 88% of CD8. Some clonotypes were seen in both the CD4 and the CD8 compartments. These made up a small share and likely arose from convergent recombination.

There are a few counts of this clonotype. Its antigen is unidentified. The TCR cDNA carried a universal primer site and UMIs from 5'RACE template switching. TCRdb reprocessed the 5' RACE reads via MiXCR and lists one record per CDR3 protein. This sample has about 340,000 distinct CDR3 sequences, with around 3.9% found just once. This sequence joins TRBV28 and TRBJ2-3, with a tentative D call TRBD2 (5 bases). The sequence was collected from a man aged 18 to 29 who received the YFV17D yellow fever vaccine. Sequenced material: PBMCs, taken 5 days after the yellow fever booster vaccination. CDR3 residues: CAIESGLDTDTQYF. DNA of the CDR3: TGTGCCATCGAAAGCGGACTCGACACAGATACGCAGTATTTT.